This is a list of T cell receptor beta chains from one sample in a study of T-cell reconstitution after alpha-beta-depleted transplantation in children. TCRdb used MiXCR to reprocess the PCR reads, holding one entry per CDR3 protein. The sample shows about 600,000 distinct CDR3 sequences, over 9.5% of them seen only once. Material: PBMCs from the stem cell graft donor, obtained from the stem cell graft. These TCRs come from a human donor who donated a stem cell graft to a child with acute myeloid leukemia. Each CDR3 is given with its conserved first and last residue. D genes are given only for firm matches.

v_call: TRBV3-1; j_call: TRBJ2-7; d_call: -; cdr3_aa: CASTDHGAGAYEQYF
v_call: TRBV10-3; j_call: TRBJ2-3; d_call: -; cdr3_aa: CAIGGGSTDTQYF
v_call: TRBV5-1; j_call: TRBJ2-3; d_call: -; cdr3_aa: CASSLPKGTSTDTQYF
v_call: TRBV20-1; j_call: TRBJ2-1; d_call: TRBD2; cdr3_aa: CSARETSGKFGSYNEQFF
v_call: TRBV7-2; j_call: TRBJ1-6; d_call: TRBD1; cdr3_aa: CASSPTGTGGRPLHF
v_call: TRBV11-2; j_call: TRBJ2-1; d_call: TRBD2; cdr3_aa: CASSSEWAGVFF
v_call: TRBV20-1; j_call: TRBJ2-3; d_call: TRBD2; cdr3_aa: CSAKTGGPPLSDTQYF
v_call: TRBV7-3; j_call: TRBJ2-7; d_call: -; cdr3_aa: CASSLTPGVEQYF
v_call: TRBV28; j_call: TRBJ2-2; d_call: -; cdr3_aa: CASSPPAWGPDGELFF
v_call: TRBV5-1; j_call: TRBJ2-2; d_call: TRBD1; cdr3_aa: CASSPGGLVNTGELFF
v_call: TRBV3-1; j_call: TRBJ2-3; d_call: TRBD1; cdr3_aa: CASSQDGTGADTQYF
v_call: TRBV7-9; j_call: TRBJ2-1; d_call: TRBD1; cdr3_aa: CASTTGDRGSDEQFF
v_call: TRBV12-3/TRBV12-4; j_call: TRBJ1-1; d_call: -; cdr3_aa: CASSLVGGPSNTEAFF
v_call: TRBV9; j_call: TRBJ2-7; d_call: -; cdr3_aa: CASSVVRGRNEQYF
v_call: TRBV10-3; j_call: TRBJ2-7; d_call: -; cdr3_aa: CAISGNLGEQYF
v_call: TRBV10-3; j_call: TRBJ2-7; d_call: TRBD2; cdr3_aa: CAISTGTSGRVNEQYF
v_call: TRBV14; j_call: TRBJ1-1; d_call: -; cdr3_aa: CASSLRPATEAFF
v_call: TRBV30; j_call: TRBJ1-4; d_call: -; cdr3_aa: CACLLRDGGEKLFF
v_call: TRBV6-2/TRBV6-3; j_call: TRBJ2-2; d_call: TRBD2; cdr3_aa: CASTIRASGRERLFF
v_call: TRBV20-1; j_call: TRBJ2-3; d_call: -; cdr3_aa: CSARRDGPDTQYF
v_call: TRBV7-3; j_call: TRBJ2-2; d_call: -; cdr3_aa: CASSLGLGRGANTGELFF
v_call: TRBV5-1; j_call: TRBJ1-1; d_call: -; cdr3_aa: CASSLDSPNTEAFF
v_call: TRBV7-3; j_call: TRBJ2-1; d_call: -; cdr3_aa: CASSLYPDEQFF
v_call: TRBV14; j_call: TRBJ2-5; d_call: -; cdr3_aa: CASSQDNVGETQYF
v_call: TRBV4-2; j_call: TRBJ1-2; d_call: TRBD1; cdr3_aa: CASSQDRQDRDYGYTF
v_call: TRBV11-2; j_call: TRBJ2-3; d_call: TRBD1; cdr3_aa: CASRRGGASEMDTQYF
v_call: TRBV30; j_call: TRBJ1-4; d_call: TRBD1; cdr3_aa: CAWSLGQDVEKLFF
v_call: TRBV25-1; j_call: TRBJ2-5; d_call: -; cdr3_aa: CASTPGQEETQYF